This is a list of T cell receptor beta chains from one sample in a study of graft-versus-host responses after intestinal transplantation. Some clones are missing from TCRdb's copy, which holds only in-frame ones; the method was immunoSEQ multiplex PCR. The sample yields about 85,000 clones, less than 95% seen once. These receptors' targets are unknown. The specimen comprised unstimulated CD8+ T cells sorted from spleen or lymph node cells, sampled before transplant. These TCRs come from a human donor who was the organ donor for an intestinal transplant. Both conserved end residues are part of each CDR3. D genes are given only for firm matches. Clone size is stated in some rows and not others, as once, few, many or a class when expanded.

NA,TRBJ2-1,NA,TRBV29-1,CSVEGQYNEQFF,TGCAGCGTTGAAGGTCAATACAATGAGCAGTTCTTC
TRBD1,TRBJ1-5,NA,TRBV6-5,CASSGSGTGDQPQHF,TGTGCCAGCAGTGGCTCCGGGACAGGGGATCAGCCCCAGCATTTT
NA,TRBJ1-2,NA,TRBV6-5,CASSYVGERGYTF,TGTGCCAGCAGTTACGTAGGGGAGCGGGGCTACACCTTC
NA,TRBJ2-7,NA,TRBV4-1,CASSLNPGHLLLEQYF,TGCGCCAGCAGCCTGAATCCGGGACACCTACTTCTCGAGCAGTACTTC
NA,TRBJ1-1,NA,TRBV6-6,CASSYSPSEASF,TGTGCCAGCAGTTACTCTCCATCCGAAGCTTCCTTT
NA,TRBJ2-5,few,TRBV11-2,CASSFMTDQETQYF,TGTGCCAGCAGCTTCATGACAGACCAAGAGACCCAGTACTTC
NA,TRBJ1-1,once,TRBV6-1,CASSEAQGYTEAFF,TGTGCCAGCAGTGAAGCGCAGGGTTACACTGAAGCTTTCTTT
NA,TRBJ2-3,NA,TRBV11-2,CASIPPQSTDTQYF,TGTGCCAGCATCCCGCCGCAGAGCACAGATACGCAGTATTTT
TRBD1,TRBJ2-7,once,TRBV7-9,CASRDDRVHEQYF,TGTGCCAGCAGAGACGACAGGGTCCACGAGCAGTACTTC
NA,TRBJ2-1,NA,TRBV14,CASSPGPLGNEQFF,TGTGCCAGCAGCCCCGGCCCACTAGGGAATGAGCAGTTCTTC
TRBD1,TRBJ2-7,medium-sized,TRBV14,CASSQDKGAYPYEQYF,TGTGCCAGCAGCCAAGATAAGGGGGCCTACCCCTACGAGCAGTACTTC
NA,TRBJ2-7,NA,TRBV7-2,CASSAGSYEQYF,TGTGCCAGCAGCGCAGGGTCCTACGAGCAGTACTTC
NA,TRBJ2-7,NA,TRBV28,CASSFLGEQYF,TGTGCCAGCAGTTTTTTGGGCGAGCAGTACTTC
NA,TRBJ2-7,NA,TRBV19,CASGGSTYEQYF,TGTGCCAGTGGAGGCAGCACCTACGAGCAGTACTTC
TRBD1,TRBJ2-7,NA,TRBV7-9,CASSPGTVVRYEQYF,TGTGCCAGCAGCCCGGGGACAGTCGTCCGCTACGAGCAGTACTTC
NA,TRBJ2-3,NA,TRBV9,CASSYEDYGTDTQYF,TGTGCCAGCAGCTACGAGGACTACGGCACAGATACGCAGTATTTT
NA,TRBJ2-5,NA,TRBV27,CASRTVGGTETQYF,TGTGCCAGCAGGACAGTTGGAGGGACGGAGACCCAGTACTTC
TRBD1,TRBJ2-7,once,TRBV19,CASTPTGGFYEQYF,TGTGCCAGTACCCCCACAGGGGGTTTCTACGAGCAGTACTTC
NA,TRBJ1-4,once,TRBV2,CASRPTGMSANEKLFF,TGTGCCAGCAGGCCTACAGGGATGTCGGCTAATGAAAAACTGTTTTTT
NA,TRBJ2-3,NA,TRBV4-1,CASSPFTGTDTQYF,TGCGCCAGCAGCCCATTCACCGGCACAGATACGCAGTATTTT
TRBD1,TRBJ2-7,NA,TRBV7-9,CASSSETGGYEQYF,TGTGCCAGCAGCTCTGAGACAGGGGGCTACGAGCAGTACTTC
NA,TRBJ2-7,NA,TRBV11-3,CASSSDAALHFYEQYF,TGTGCCAGCAGCTCCGATGCGGCCCTCCATTTCTACGAGCAGTACTTC
NA,TRBJ1-1,NA,TRBV21-1,CASSLDRGPTLVPEAFF,TGTGCCAGCAGCCTGGACAGGGGGCCGACTCTCGTGCCTGAAGCTTTCTTT
TRBD1,TRBJ1-6,few,TRBV5-5,CASSFLKGTGDLLSSPLHF,TGTGCCAGCAGCTTTTTAAAAGGGACAGGGGATTTATTGAGTTCACCCCTCCACTTT
NA,TRBJ1-2,NA,TRBV5-8,CASSLDHGYTF,TGTGCCAGCAGCCTAGACCACGGCTACACCTTC
NA,TRBJ1-1,NA,TRBV5-8,CASSPGVVMNTEAFF,TGTGCCAGCAGCCCCGGTGTAGTTATGAACACTGAAGCTTTCTTT
NA,TRBJ2-1,NA,TRBV7-9,CASSPPINEQFF,TGTGCCAGCAGCCCCCCGATCAATGAGCAGTTCTTC
NA,TRBJ2-1,NA,TRBV29-1,CSVAGLTSSYNEQFF,TGCAGCGTCGCGGGACTGACGAGCTCCTACAATGAGCAGTTCTTC
NA,TRBJ2-7,NA,TRBV6-5,CATGAFSKEQYF,TGTGCCACCGGGGCCTTCTCCAAGGAGCAGTACTTC
NA,TRBJ1-2,NA,TRBV29-1,CSVEDGGIWGYTF,TGCAGCGTTGAAGATGGGGGGATTTGGGGCTACACCTTC
NA,TRBJ2-5,NA,TRBV5-6,CASSLGRQETQYF,TGTGCCAGCAGCTTGGGAAGGCAAGAGACCCAGTACTTC
NA,TRBJ1-3,NA,TRBV11-2,CASMGIVAAGNTIYF,TGTGCCAGCATGGGGATCGTGGCAGCTGGAAACACCATATATTTT
TRBD1,TRBJ2-3,NA,TRBV11-2,CASSLGYRGPTDTQYF,TGTGCCAGCAGCTTAGGATACAGGGGTCCGACAGATACGCAGTATTTT
TRBD1,TRBJ2-7,NA,TRBV6-5,CASSYRDRSSYEQYF,TGTGCCAGCAGTTACAGGGACAGGAGCTCCTACGAGCAGTACTTC
NA,TRBJ2-2,NA,TRBV5-4,CASSLGDTGELFF,TGTGCCAGCAGCTTGGGGGACACCGGGGAGCTGTTTTTT
NA,TRBJ2-3,NA,TRBV9,CASSHGTDTQYF,TGTGCCAGCAGCCACGGGACAGATACGCAGTATTTT
TRBD1,TRBJ2-7,NA,TRBV7-6,CASSPWTGTPLSEQYF,TGTGCCAGCAGCCCCTGGACAGGGACCCCTCTATCCGAGCAGTACTTC
TRBD1,TRBJ1-1,NA,TRBV6-1,CASSEYAGGTEAFF,TGTGCCAGCAGTGAATATGCAGGGGGGACTGAAGCTTTCTTT
TRBD1,TRBJ2-7,once,TRBV2,CAGDSGGEQYF,TGTGCCGGGGACAGTGGGGGCGAGCAGTACTTC